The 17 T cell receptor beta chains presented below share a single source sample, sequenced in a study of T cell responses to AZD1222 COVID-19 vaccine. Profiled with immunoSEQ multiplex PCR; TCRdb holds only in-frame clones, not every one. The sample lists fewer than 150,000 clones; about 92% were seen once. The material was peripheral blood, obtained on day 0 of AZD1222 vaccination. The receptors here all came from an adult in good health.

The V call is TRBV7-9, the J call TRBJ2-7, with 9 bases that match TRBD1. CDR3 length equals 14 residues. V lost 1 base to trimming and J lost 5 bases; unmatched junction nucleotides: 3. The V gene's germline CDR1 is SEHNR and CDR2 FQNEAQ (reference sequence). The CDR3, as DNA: TGTGCCAGCAGCTTAGTGGGACAGGGACACGAGCAGTACTTC. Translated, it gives CASSLVGQGHEQYF.

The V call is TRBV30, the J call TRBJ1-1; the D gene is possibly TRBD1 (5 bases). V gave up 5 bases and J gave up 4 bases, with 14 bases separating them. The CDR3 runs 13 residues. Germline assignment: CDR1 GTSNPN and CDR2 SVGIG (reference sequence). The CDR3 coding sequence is TGTGCCTGGGACCTCTCGGGGGGCACTGAAGCTTTCTTT. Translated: CAWDLSGGTEAFF.

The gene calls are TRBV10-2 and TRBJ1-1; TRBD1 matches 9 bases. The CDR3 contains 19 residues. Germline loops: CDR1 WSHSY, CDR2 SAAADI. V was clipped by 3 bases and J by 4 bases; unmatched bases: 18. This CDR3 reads CASSESGQGPESRLTEAFF. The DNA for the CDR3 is TGCGCCAGCAGTGAATCTGGACAGGGGCCTGAGTCTAGACTCACTGAAGCTTTCTTT.

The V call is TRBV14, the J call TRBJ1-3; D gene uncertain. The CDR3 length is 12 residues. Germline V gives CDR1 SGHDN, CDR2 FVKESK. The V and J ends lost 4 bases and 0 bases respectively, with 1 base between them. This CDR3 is CASSLSGNTIYF. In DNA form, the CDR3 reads TGTGCCAGCAGCCTCTCTGGAAACACCATATATTTT.

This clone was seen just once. This CDR3 reads CASSYSGRDRGEKLFF. The CDR3 nucleotides read TGTGCCAGCAGTTACTCCGGGAGAGACCGCGGTGAAAAACTGTTTTTT. The chain uses TRBV6-5 and TRBJ1-4; D remains unclear. The CDR3 is made up of 16 amino acids. Trimming took 0 bases from V and 7 from J, leaving 15 bases between them. The germline CDR1 and CDR2 sequences are MNHEY and SVGAGI.

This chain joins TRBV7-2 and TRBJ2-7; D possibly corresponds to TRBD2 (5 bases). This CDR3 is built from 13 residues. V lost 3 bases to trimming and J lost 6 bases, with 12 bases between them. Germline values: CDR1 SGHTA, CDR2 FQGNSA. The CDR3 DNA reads TGTGCCAGCAGCTTGTTTCTAGCAAGCGAGCAGTACTTC. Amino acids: CASSLFLASEQYF. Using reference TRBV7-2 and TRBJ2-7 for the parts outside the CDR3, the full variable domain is GAGVSQSPSNKVTEKGKDVELRCDPISGHTALYWYRQSLGQGLEFLIYFQGNSAPDKSGLPSDRFSAERTGGSVSTLTIQRTQQEDSAVYLCASSLFLASEQYFGPGTRLTVT.

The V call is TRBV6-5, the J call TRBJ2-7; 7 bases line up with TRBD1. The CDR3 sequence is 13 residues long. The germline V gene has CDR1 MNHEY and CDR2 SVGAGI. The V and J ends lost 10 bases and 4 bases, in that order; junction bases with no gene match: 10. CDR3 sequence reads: CATVTGQSYEQYF. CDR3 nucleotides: TGTGCCACCGTAACGGGACAGTCATACGAGCAGTACTTC.

In nucleotides, the CDR3 is TGTGCCAGCCTTCCCGGCACGGGGGGTCAGCCCCAGCATTTT. It specifies CASLPGTGGQPQHF. The J gene is TRBJ1-5, the V gene TRBV6-5, with D possibly being TRBD1 (5 bases). Germline values: CDR1 MNHEY, CDR2 SVGAGI. Trimming left V 8 bases short and J 6 bases short, with 17 bases between. CDR3 length equals 14 residues.

CDR3 DNA sequence: TGTGCCAGCAGTGAGGACAGGGTCTATGGCTACACCTTC. Translating it yields CASSEDRVYGYTF. V and J are TRBV6-1 and TRBJ1-2, with TRBD1 matching over 8 bases. Germline V gene data show CDR1 as MNHNS and CDR2 as SASEGT. The CDR3 has 13 amino acids. J was trimmed by 4 bases and V by 3 bases; bases with no gene match: 1.

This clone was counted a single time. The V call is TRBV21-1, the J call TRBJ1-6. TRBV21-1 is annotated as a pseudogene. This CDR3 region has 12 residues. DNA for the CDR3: TGTGCCAGCAGCAGCGACCCATCACCCCTCCACTTT. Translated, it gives CASSSDPSPLHF.

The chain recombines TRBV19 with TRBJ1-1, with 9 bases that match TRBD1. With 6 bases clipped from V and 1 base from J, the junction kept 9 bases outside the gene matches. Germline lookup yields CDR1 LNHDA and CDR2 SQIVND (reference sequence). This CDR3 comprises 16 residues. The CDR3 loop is CASSTTQGAANTEAFF. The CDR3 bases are TGTGCCAGTAGCACCACACAGGGGGCGGCGAACACTGAAGCTTTCTTT.

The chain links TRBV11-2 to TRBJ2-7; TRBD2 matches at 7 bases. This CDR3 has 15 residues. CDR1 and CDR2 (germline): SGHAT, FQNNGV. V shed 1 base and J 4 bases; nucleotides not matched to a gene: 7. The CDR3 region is CASSLGVGGRYEQYF. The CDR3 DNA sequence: TGTGCCAGCAGCTTAGGGGTCGGGGGGAGGTACGAGCAGTACTTC.

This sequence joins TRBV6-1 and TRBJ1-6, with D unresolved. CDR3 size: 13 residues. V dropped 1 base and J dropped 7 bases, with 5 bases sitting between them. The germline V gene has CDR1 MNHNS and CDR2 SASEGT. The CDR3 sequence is CASSEGINSPLHF. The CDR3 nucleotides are TGTGCCAGCAGTGAAGGAATAAATTCACCCCTCCACTTT.

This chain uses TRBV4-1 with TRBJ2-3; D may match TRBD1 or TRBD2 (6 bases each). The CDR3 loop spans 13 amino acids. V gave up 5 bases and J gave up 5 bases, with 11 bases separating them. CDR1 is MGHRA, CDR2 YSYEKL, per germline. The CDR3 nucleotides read TGCGCCAGCAGCTTTCGGGGGCAAGATACGCAGTATTTT. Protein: CASSFRGQDTQYF.

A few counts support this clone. CDR3 in DNA: TGTGCCAGCAGCCCTTATAAGTCCGGCGGGTCTACTCACTCCTACGAGCAGTACTTC. It codes for CASSPYKSGGSTHSYEQYF. The V and J genes are TRBV9 and TRBJ2-7; D is possibly TRBD2 (5 bases). Germline V gene lookup returns CDR1 SGDLS and CDR2 YYNGEE. The CDR3 length is 19 residues. Trimming left V 4 bases short and J 0 bases short, with 26 bases between.

The CDR3 here is CASTARQGAQGDTGELFF. As DNA, the CDR3 is TGTGCCAGTACAGCAAGACAGGGGGCGCAAGGGGACACCGGGGAGCTGTTTTTT. This sequence joins TRBV19 and TRBJ2-2; TRBD1 aligns across 10 bases. CDR3 size: 18 residues. The germline V gene encodes CDR1 LNHDA and CDR2 SQIVND (reference sequence). J gave up 3 bases and V 7 bases, and 14 bases lay outside the gene matches.

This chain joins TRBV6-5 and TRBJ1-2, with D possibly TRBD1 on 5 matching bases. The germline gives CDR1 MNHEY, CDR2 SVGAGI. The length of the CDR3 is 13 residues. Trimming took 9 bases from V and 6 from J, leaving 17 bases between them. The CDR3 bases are TGTGCCAGGGGGTGGGGGGGAGAAGATGGCTACACCTTC. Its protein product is CARGWGGEDGYTF.